A single T cell receptor beta chain is shown here with its context. Its cognate antigen is unknown. The sample is drawn from a study of T cell responses to AZD1222 COVID-19 vaccine. The CDR3 length is 13 residues. V shed 0 bases and J shed 4 bases, with 7 bases lying between them. Germline V gene sequence: CDR1 LNHNV, CDR2 YYDKDF (reference sequence). Overall study results and limits: Clonal diversity may have been underestimated in mostly white British donors.

TCRdb's copy holds only in-frame clones and misses some; the assay was immunoSEQ multiplex PCR. Across over 130,000 clones, the top ten clones capture 2% to 2.5% of the sample. The receptor comes from an adult in good health. This sequence joins TRBV15 and TRBJ2-7; no firm D call. The sequenced material came from peripheral blood. The CDR3 sequence: CATSRERVYEQYF. In DNA form, the CDR3 reads TGTGCCACCAGCAGAGAGCGCGTTTACGAGCAGTACTTC.